The source of this T cell receptor beta chain is a study of cytomegalovirus exposure and HLA in healthy donors. Whole-study findings and limits: When analyzed later, a missense DCLRE1C variant was found to be linked to TCR beta V- and J-gene trimming. What was likely a sequencing artifact was a cluster of highly shared sequence variants.

J was trimmed by 4 bases and V by 6 bases; bases with no gene match: 3. Germline V gene lookup returns CDR1 SNHLY and CDR2 FYNNEI. This CDR3 region has 13 residues. Details on this clone: Its antigen is still unknown.

The PCR was carried out with 60 Vbeta primers and 13 Jbeta primers. The table came from immunoSEQ multiplex PCR; TCRdb's copy has only in-frame clones and leaves some out. The sample lists approximately 70,000 clones, roughly 72% occurring once. The chain carries TRBV2 and TRBJ1-5; 7 bases map to TRBD1. The specimen sequenced was PBMCs. This receptor was identified in a man aged 50-59 years in good health and CMV-seronegative. The CDR3 region is CASRGQPNQPQHF. CDR3 sequence (DNA): TGTGCCAGCAGGGGACAGCCAAATCAGCCCCAGCATTTT.